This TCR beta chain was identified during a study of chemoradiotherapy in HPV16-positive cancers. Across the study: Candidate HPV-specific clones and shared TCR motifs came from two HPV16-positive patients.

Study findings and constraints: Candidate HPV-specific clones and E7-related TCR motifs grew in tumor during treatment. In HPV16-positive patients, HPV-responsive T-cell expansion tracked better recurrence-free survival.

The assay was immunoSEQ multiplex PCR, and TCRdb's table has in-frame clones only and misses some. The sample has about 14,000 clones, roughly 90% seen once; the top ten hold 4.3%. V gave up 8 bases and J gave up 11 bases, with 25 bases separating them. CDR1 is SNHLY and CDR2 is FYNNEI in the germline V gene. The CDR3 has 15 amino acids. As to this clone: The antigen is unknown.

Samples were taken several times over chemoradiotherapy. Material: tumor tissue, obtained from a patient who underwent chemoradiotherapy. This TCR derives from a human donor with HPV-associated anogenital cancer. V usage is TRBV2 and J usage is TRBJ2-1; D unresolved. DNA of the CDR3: TGTGCCAGCGCTCTTACCCACACTTTGCCCGGAAAGCAGTTCTTC. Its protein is CASALTHTLPGKQFF.